This T cell receptor (beta chain) emerged from a study of shared clonotypes between healthy human individuals. The protocol was immunoSEQ multiplex PCR, while the TCRdb copy is restricted to in-frame clones and leaves out a portion. The table lists about half a million clones, 70% to 85% of them singletons. The ends were cut back, 0 bases at V and 6 bases at J, with 10 bases in the middle. The CDR3 is 14 residues long. Germline V lookup: CDR1 SGDLS, CDR2 YYNGEE. This receptor was identified in a woman aged 40 to 50 in good health. Some clones in this sample may be carry-over from other donors' samples. Source material: PBMCs. V is TRBV9 and J is TRBJ2-1; perhaps TRBD2 as D (5 bases). The CDR3 sequence: CASSVDGISNEQFF. CDR3 bases: TGTGCCAGCAGCGTAGACGGGATTAGCAATGAGCAGTTCTTC.